This T cell receptor beta chain was recovered during a study of shared clonotypes between healthy human individuals. Donors were healthy HIV-negative adults without recently reported acute infections or vaccinations. Subsets obtained from CD4+ cells comprised CD45RA+ naive and CD45RA-negative memory cells. The table came from immunoSEQ multiplex PCR; TCRdb's copy has only in-frame clones and leaves some out. The repertoire has around 990,000 clones, around 77% of them found once; the top ten carry 0.89%. Only a few counts were recorded for this clone. There are 15 residues in the CDR3. Germline V gene sequence: CDR1 SEHNR, CDR2 FQNEAQ (reference sequence). Trimming left V 4 bases short and J 6 bases short, with 16 bases between.

Sequencing input: memory CD4+ T cells from PBMCs. Described subset: CD45RA-negative fraction. The receptor was isolated from a man between 18 and 35 years old in good health. Some clones in this sample may be carry-over from other donors' samples. The rearrangement uses TRBV7-9 and TRBJ2-4; the D call may be TRBD1 or TRBD2 (5 bases each). CDR3 nucleotides: TGTGCCAGCAGCTATCAGGGCGGACTCGGAAACATTCAGTACTTC. Its protein product is CASSYQGGLGNIQYF.